The 7 T cell receptor beta chains presented below share a single source sample, sequenced in a study of T cells in Graves' hyperthyroidism and ophthalmopathy. Amplified TCR beta CDR3 regions came from RNA transcripts. The HTBI primer set served for first-round RT-PCR of the TCR CDR3. A single record per CDR3 protein comes from TCRdb applying MiXCR to the multiplex PCR reads. The sample holds 350,000 to 450,000 distinct CDR3 sequences, about a sixth seen once. What was sequenced was blood. Receptor source: a woman aged 25 to 45 with Graves' hyperthyroidism that later progressed to Graves' ophthalmopathy.

This clonotype was counted ten times or more. The V call is TRBV30, the J call TRBJ2-2; tentatively, D is TRBD2 (5 bases). The CDR3 consists of 13 residues. The germline gives CDR1 GTSNPN, CDR2 SVGIG (reference sequence). V lost 2 bases and J 6 bases, leaving 10 bases between the germline ends. Written as DNA, the CDR3 is TGTGCCTGGAGTTTCGGGGATGCCGGGGAGCTGTTTTTT. As protein: CAWSFGDAGELFF.

This clonotype has only one observation. The rearrangement uses TRBV6-2 or TRBV6-3 and TRBJ2-5, with TRBD2 matching 12 bases. V lost 6 bases, J lost 3 bases, and 5 bases stayed unmatched. This CDR3 comprises 15 residues. Germline CDR1 is MNHEY and CDR2 is SVGEGT. The CDR3 reads CASSLLAGGEETQYF. The CDR3 nucleotides are TGTGCCAGCAGCCTACTAGCGGGGGGTGAAGAGACCCAGTACTTC.

The chain combines TRBV6-2 or TRBV6-3 with TRBJ2-7, with 9 positions matching TRBD1. The J segment lost 5 bases and the V segment lost 5 bases, leaving 4 bases of the junction unmatched. This CDR3 comprises 13 residues. Per germline, CDR1 MNHEY and CDR2 SVGEGT. The chain's CDR3 is CASSGTGPHEQYF. Written as DNA, the CDR3 is TGTGCCAGCAGTGGGACAGGGCCCCACGAGCAGTACTTC.

The chain couples TRBV7-9 to TRBJ2-1, with D maybe TRBD2 (6 bases). V lost 2 bases to trimming and J lost 13 bases, with 15 bases between them. The CDR3 sequence is 13 residues long. Germline assignment: CDR1 SEHNR and CDR2 FQNEAQ (reference sequence). The CDR3 sequence: CASSLLPSVVQFF. CDR3 DNA: TGTGCCAGCAGCTTACTCCCTAGCGTGGTCCAGTTCTTC.

Many counts were recorded for this clonotype. This chain connects TRBV12-3 or TRBV12-4 to TRBJ2-2; D assignment may be TRBD1 or TRBD2 (5 bases each). The CDR3 contains 17 residues. Trimming left V 6 bases short and J 0 bases short, with 17 bases between. The CDR3 here is CASSPIRGRSNTGELFF. In DNA, the CDR3 is TGTGCCAGCAGCCCTATAAGGGGACGGTCGAACACCGGGGAGCTGTTTTTT.

This clonotype was detected many times. The rearrangement joins TRBV18 to TRBJ2-5, with a possible D match to TRBD1 (6 bases). Looked up from germline, CDR1 is KGHSH and CDR2 is LQKENI. Deletions cut 9 bases from V and 2 bases from J, with 13 bases between. The CDR3 covers 13 residues. CDR3 bases: TGTGCCAGACCAACAGGGAAGCAAGAGACCCAGTACTTC. Translating gives CARPTGKQETQYF.

This clonotype was recorded a few times. V is TRBV5-6 and J is TRBJ2-5; a weak D match, TRBD2 (7 bases). V lost 4 bases, J lost 4 bases, and 26 bases lay in between. Germline CDR1 and CDR2: SGHDT and YYEEEE. CDR3 size: 18 residues. CDR3 sequence (DNA): TGTGCCAGCAGCACCCCTTTGTTAGGGGGGAGGGACGGAGAGACCCAGTACTTC. Protein: CASSTPLLGGRDGETQYF.